This T cell receptor beta chain was recovered during a study of blood T cell repertoires in COVID-19. At the level of the study: T cells, B-cell-depleted T cells, or PBMCs supplied cDNA or gDNA.

V shed 6 bases, J shed 6 bases, and the junction held 10 bases outside the gene matches. The CDR3 has 14 residues. CDR1 is SEHNR and CDR2 is FQNEAQ in the germline V gene (reference sequence). In the original workflow: Researchers report that nucleated cell counts were estimated from reference gene primer amplification. Data came from immunoSEQ multiplex PCR; TCRdb stores just in-frame clones and leaves some out. V and J calls and clone size are copied from that table; D and trimming were computed from the DNA. Among under 150,000 clones listed, 75% to 90% were seen once. There are a few counts of this clone.

Sequencing was carried out using peripheral blood. The genes are TRBV7-9 and TRBJ1-2, with 7 positions matching TRBD1. This receptor was obtained from a woman aged 40 to 50 with acute or convalescent COVID-19. The CDR3 DNA is TGTGCCAGCAGTCAAGGACAGGTATCCCATGGCTACACCTTC. The encoded protein is CASSQGQVSHGYTF.